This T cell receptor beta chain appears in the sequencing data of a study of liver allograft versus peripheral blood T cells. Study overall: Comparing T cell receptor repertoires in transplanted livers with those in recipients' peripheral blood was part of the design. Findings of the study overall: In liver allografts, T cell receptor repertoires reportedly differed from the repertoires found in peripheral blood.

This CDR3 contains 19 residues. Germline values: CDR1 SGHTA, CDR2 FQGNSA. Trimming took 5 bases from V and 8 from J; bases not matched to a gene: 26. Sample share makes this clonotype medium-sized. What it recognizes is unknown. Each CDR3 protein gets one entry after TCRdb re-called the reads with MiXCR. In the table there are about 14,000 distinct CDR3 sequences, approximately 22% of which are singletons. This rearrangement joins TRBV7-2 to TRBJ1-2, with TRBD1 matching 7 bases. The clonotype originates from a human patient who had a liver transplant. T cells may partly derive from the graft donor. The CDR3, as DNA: TGTGCCAGCAGCCCCCGGGGGGCTTGGGCAGGAGGGTCAGGGGGGGGCTACACCTTC. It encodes CASSPRGAWAGGSGGGYTF.